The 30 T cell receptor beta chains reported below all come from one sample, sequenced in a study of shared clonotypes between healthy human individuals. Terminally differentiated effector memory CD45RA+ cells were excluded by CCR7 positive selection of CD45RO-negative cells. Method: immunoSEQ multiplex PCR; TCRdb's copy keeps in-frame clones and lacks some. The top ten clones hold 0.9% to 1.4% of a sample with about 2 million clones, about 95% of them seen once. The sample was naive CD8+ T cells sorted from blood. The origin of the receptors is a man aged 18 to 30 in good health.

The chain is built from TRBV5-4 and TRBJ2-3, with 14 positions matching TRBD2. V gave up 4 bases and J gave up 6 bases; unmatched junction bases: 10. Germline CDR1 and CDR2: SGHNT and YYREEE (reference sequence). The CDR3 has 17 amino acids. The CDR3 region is CASSASTSGGARDTQYF. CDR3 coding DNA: TGTGCCAGCAGCGCTTCGACTAGCGGGGGGGCCAGGGATACGCAGTATTTT.

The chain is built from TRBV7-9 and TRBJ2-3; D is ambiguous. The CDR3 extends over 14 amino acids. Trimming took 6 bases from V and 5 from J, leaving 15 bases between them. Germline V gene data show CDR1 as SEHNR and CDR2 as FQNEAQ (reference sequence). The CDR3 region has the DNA TGTGCCAGCAGTTCCGCTAGGGAAGTAGATACGCAGTATTTT. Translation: CASSSAREVDTQYF.

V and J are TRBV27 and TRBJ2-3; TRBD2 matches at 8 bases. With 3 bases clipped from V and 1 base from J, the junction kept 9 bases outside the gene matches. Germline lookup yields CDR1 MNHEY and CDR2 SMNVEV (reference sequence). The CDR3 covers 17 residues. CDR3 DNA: TGTGCCAGCAGTTTCTACACCTCGGGGGGGCGCACAGATACGCAGTATTTT. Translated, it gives CASSFYTSGGRTDTQYF.

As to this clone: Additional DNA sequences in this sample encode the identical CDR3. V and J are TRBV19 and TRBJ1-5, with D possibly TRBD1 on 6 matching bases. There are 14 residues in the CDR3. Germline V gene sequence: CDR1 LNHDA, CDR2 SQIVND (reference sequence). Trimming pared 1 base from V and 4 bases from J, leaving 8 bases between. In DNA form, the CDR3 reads TGTGCCAGTAGTATAGCCCAGGGGAATCAGCCCCAGCATTTT. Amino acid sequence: CASSIAQGNQPQHF.

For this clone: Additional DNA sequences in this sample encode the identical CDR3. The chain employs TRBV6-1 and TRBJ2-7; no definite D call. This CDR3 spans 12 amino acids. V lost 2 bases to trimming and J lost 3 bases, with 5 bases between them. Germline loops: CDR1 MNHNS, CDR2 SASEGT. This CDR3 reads CASSERGYEQYF. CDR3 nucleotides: TGTGCCAGCAGTGAACGAGGCTACGAGCAGTACTTC.

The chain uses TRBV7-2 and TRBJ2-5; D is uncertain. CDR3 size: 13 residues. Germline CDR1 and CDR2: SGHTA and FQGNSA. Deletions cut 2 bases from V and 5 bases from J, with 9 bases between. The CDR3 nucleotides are TGTGCCAGCAGCTTATCCATGGGGGAGACCCAGTACTTC. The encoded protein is CASSLSMGETQYF. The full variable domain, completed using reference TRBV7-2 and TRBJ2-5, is GAGVSQSPSNKVTEKGKDVELRCDPISGHTALYWYRQSLGQGLEFLIYFQGNSAPDKSGLPSDRFSAERTGGSVSTLTIQRTQQEDSAVYLCASSLSMGETQYFGPGTRLLVL.

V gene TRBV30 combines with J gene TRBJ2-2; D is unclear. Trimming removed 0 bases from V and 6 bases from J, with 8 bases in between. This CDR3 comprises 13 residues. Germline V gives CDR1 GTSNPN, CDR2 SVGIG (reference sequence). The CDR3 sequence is CAWSVLDPGELFF. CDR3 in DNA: TGTGCCTGGAGTGTGCTAGACCCCGGGGAGCTGTTTTTT. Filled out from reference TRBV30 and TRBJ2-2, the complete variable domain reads SQTIHQWPATLVQPVGSPLSLECTVEGTSNPNLYWYRQAAGRGLQLLFYSVGIGQISSEVPQNLSASRPQDRQFILSSKKLLLSDSGFYLCAWSVLDPGELFFGEGSRLTVL.

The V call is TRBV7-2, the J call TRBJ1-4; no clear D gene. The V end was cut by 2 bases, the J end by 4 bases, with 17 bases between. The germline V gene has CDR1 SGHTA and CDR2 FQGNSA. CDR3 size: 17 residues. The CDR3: CASSLWLATSLNEKLFF. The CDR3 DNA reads TGTGCCAGCAGCTTATGGTTAGCCACTTCCCTTAATGAAAAACTGTTTTTT.

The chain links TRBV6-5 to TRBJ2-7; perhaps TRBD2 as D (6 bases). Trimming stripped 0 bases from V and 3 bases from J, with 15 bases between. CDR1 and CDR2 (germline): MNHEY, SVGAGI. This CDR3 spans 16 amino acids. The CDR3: CASSYSTGESFYEQYF. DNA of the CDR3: TGTGCCAGCAGTTACTCGACGGGGGAATCTTTCTACGAGCAGTACTTC.

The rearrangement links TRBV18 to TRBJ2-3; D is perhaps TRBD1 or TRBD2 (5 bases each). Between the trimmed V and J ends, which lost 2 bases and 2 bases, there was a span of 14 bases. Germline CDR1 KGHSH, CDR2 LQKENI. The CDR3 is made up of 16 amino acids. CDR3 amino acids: CASSPSRGPYTDTQYF. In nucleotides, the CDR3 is TGTGCCAGCTCACCAAGTCGGGGACCATACACAGATACGCAGTATTTT.

CDR3 residues: CASSPEASNSYEQYF. The CDR3, as DNA: TGTGCCAGCAGCCCGGAGGCCAGCAACTCCTACGAGCAGTACTTC. This sequence joins TRBV11-2 and TRBJ2-7, with a possible D match to TRBD2 (5 bases). The CDR3 has 15 amino acids. V shed 5 bases and J shed 0 bases, with 14 bases lying between them. Looked up from germline, CDR1 is SGHAT and CDR2 is FQNNGV.

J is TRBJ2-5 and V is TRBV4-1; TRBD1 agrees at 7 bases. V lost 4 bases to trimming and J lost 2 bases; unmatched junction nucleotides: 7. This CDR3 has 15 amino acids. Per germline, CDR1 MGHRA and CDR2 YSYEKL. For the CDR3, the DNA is TGCGCCAGCAGCCGTATCCGGGGACAGCAAGAGACCCAGTACTTC. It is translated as CASSRIRGQQETQYF.

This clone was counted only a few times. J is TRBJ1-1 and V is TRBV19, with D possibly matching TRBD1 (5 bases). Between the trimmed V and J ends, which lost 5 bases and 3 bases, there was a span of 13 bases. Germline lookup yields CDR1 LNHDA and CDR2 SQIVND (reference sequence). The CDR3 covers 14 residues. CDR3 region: CASSAAGGDTEAFF. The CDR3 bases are TGTGCCAGTAGTGCGGCAGGAGGGGACACTGAAGCTTTCTTT.

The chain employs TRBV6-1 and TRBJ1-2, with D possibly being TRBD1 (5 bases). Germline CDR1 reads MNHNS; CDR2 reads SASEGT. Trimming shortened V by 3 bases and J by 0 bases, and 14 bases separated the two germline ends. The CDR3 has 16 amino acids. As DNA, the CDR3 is TGTGCCAGCAGTGAGAACCCGGGGGAGGCTAACTATGGCTACACCTTC. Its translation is CASSENPGEANYGYTF.

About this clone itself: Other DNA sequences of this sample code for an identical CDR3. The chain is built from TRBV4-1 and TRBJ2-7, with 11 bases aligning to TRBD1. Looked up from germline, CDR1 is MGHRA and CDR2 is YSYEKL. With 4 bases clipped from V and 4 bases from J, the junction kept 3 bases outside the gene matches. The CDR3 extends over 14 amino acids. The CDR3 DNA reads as TGCGCCAGCAGCCCGGACAGGGGGCTGTACGAGCAGTACTTC. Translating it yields CASSPDRGLYEQYF.

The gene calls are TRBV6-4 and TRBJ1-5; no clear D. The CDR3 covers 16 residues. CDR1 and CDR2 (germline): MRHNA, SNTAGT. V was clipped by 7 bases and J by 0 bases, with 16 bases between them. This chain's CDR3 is CASTPRAGYSNQPQHF. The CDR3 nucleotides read TGTGCCAGCACCCCGAGGGCGGGTTATAGCAATCAGCCCCAGCATTTT.

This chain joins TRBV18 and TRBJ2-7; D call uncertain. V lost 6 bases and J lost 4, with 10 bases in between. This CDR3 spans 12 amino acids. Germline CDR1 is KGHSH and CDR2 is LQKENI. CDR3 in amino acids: CASSSARYEQYF. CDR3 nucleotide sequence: TGTGCCAGCTCTTCAGCTAGATACGAGCAGTACTTC.

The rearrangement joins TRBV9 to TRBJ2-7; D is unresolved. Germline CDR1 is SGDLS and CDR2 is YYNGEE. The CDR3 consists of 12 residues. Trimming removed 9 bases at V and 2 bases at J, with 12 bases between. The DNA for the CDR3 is TGTGCCACCTTTGGGCGAACCTACGAGCAGTACTTC. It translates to CATFGRTYEQYF.

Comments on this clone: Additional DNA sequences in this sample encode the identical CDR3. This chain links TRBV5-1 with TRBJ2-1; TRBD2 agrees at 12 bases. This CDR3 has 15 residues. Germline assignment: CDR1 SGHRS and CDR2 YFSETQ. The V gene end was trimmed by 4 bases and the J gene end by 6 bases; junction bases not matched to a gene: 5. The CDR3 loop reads CASSLRLAGANEQFF. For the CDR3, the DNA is TGCGCCAGCAGCCTCCGACTAGCGGGAGCCAATGAGCAGTTCTTC.

The DNA for the CDR3 is TGTGCCACCAGCAGAGATCGGACTAGTGCTAGCACAGATACGCAGTATTTT. Translation gives CATSRDRTSASTDTQYF. The chain uses TRBV15 and TRBJ2-3; 7 bases line up with TRBD2. The V and J ends lost 0 bases and 0 bases, in that order; junction bases with no gene match: 6. This CDR3 has 17 amino acids. Germline V CDR1 and CDR2: LNHNV, YYDKDF (reference sequence).

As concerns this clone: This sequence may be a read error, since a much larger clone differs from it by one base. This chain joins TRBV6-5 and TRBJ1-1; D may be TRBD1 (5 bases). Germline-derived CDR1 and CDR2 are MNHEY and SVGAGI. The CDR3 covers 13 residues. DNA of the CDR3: TGTGCCAGCAGTTACGGGGGGAACAGTGAAGCTTTCTTT. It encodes CASSYGGNSEAFF.

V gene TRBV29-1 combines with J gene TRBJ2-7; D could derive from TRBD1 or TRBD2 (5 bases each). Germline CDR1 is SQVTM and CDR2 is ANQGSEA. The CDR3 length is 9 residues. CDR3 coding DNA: TGCCGAAGGGGAGACGAGCAGTACTTC. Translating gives CRRGDEQYF.

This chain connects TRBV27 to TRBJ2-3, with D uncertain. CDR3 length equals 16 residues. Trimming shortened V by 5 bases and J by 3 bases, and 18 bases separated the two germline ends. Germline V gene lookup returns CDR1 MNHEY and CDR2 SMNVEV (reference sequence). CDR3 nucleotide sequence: TGTGCCAGCAGTAATTACCCCCGAGACCCTACAGATACGCAGTATTTT. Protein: CASSNYPRDPTDTQYF.

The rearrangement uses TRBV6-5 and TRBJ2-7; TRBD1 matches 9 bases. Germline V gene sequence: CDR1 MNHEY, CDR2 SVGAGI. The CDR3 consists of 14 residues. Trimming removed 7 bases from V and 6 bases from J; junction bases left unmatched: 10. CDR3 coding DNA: TGTGCCAGCAATCAACAGGGGGCCTTGGGCGAGCAGTACTTC. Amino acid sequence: CASNQQGALGEQYF.

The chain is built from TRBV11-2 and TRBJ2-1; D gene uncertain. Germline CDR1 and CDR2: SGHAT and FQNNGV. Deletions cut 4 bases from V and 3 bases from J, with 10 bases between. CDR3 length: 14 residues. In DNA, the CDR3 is TGTGCCAGCAGCTCCCATGGGGACTACAATGAGCAGTTCTTC. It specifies CASSSHGDYNEQFF.

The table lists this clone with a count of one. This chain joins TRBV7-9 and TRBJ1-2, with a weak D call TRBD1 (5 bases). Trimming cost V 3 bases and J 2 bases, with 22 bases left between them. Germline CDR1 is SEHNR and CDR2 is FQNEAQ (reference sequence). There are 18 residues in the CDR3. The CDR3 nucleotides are TGTGCCAGCAGCTTTTCCCTGGGGAGGGGTGATGCGAACTATGGCTACACCTTC. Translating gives CASSFSLGRGDANYGYTF.

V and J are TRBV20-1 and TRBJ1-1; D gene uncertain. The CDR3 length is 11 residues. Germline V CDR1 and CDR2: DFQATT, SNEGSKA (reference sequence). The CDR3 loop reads CSEIMNTEAFF. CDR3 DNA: TGCAGCGAAATCATGAACACTGAAGCTTTCTTT.

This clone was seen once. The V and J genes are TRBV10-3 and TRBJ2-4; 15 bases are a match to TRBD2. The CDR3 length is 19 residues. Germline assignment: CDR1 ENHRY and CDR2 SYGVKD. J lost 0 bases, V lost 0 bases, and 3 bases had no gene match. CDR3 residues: CAISESGLAGGLAKNIQYF. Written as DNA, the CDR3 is TGTGCCATCAGTGAGTCGGGACTAGCGGGGGGCTTAGCCAAAAACATTCAGTACTTC.

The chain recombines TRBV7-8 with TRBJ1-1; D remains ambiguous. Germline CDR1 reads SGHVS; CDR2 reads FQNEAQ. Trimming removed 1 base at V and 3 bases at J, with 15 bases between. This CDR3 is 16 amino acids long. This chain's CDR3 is CASSLDFWGDDTEAFF. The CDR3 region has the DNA TGTGCCAGCAGCTTAGATTTTTGGGGAGATGACACTGAAGCTTTCTTT.

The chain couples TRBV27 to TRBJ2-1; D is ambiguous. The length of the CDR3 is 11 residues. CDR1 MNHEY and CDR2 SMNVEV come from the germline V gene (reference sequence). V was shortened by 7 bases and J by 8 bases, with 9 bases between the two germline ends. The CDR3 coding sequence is TGTGCCAGCACCCAAGGTCATGAGCAGTTCTTC. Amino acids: CASTQGHEQFF.